This TCR beta chain comes out of a study of response to subunit inactivated influenza vaccine. Study-level results: Each seasonal influenza vaccination, the authors suggested, recruits few new T cells.

CDR1 is LGHDT, CDR2 YNNKEL, per germline (reference sequence). There are 14 residues in the CDR3. Trimming took 1 base from V and 2 from J, leaving 7 bases between them. To note about this clonotype: As yet, its antigen is unknown. A much bigger clone sits one base away, suggesting this may be a read error.

TCRdb reprocessed the RT-PCR reads via MiXCR and lists one record per CDR3 protein. This repertoire shows about 700,000 distinct CDR3 sequences, approximately 15% found once; its top ten account for roughly 6.4%. This specimen consisted of PBMCs from blood, obtained around 15 days before vaccination. The V gene is TRBV3-1, the J gene TRBJ2-3; D is unresolved. This receptor was identified in a man aged 50 or older who received an inactivated influenza vaccine. CDR3 region: CASSQGSDTDTQYF. The DNA for the CDR3 is TGTGCCAGCAGCCAAGGGTCAGACACAGATACGCAGTATTTT.